This T cell receptor beta chain was observed in a study of T cell responses to AZD1222 COVID-19 vaccine. Regarding the study as a whole: Two doses of AZD1222 preceded a rise in Spike-specific TCR breadth and depth. The study sampled repertoires only after the peak T cell response. Vaccine-associated CD4 TCRs spanned spike, dominant at 160-218 and 743-854.

Whether given at about 4 or about 12 weeks, second doses were pooled. Turning to this clone: Antigen unknown.

The length of the CDR3 is 15 residues. The germline V and J ends were trimmed by 4 bases and 4 bases, with 16 bases remaining between them. In germline, CDR1 is MNHEY, CDR2 SVGAGI. Profiled with immunoSEQ multiplex PCR; TCRdb holds only in-frame clones, not every one. Of 100,000 or so clones listed, approximately 87% were seen once; the top ten hold more than 8.5%. The chain is built from TRBV6-5 and TRBJ2-5; D is possibly TRBD1 (6 bases). This TCR derives from an adult who received the AZD1222 COVID-19 vaccine. The source was peripheral blood, collected 28 days after the second AZD1222 dose. CDR3 DNA sequence: TGTGCCAGCAGTTCACAGGGAAGGCTCGGAGAGACCCAGTACTTC. Encoded protein: CASSSQGRLGETQYF.